This TCR beta chain was captured by sequencing in a study of blood T cell repertoires in COVID-19. Study summary: COVID-19 samples from acute and convalescent phases originated in the United States, Italy and Spain. The cDNA or gDNA used as material had been derived from T cells, B-cell-depleted T cells, or PBMCs.

V was shortened by 5 bases and J by 12 bases, with 14 bases between the two germline ends. The CDR3 extends over 13 amino acids. Germline values: CDR1 MNHNY, CDR2 SVGAGI (reference sequence). The method was immunoSEQ multiplex PCR; TCRdb's version includes in-frame clones alone and lacks a portion of them. The repertoire consists of 40,000 to 50,000 clones, with roughly 83% occurring once and the leading ten covering 2.1%. This sequence was found in a woman aged 55 to 70 with acute or convalescent COVID-19. Sequencing input: peripheral blood. This chain links TRBV6-6 with TRBJ1-6; D remains ambiguous. CDR3 sequence reads: CASSLEARGPLHF. CDR3 bases: TGTGCCAGCAGTCTCGAGGCTAGAGGACCCCTCCACTTT.